This T cell receptor beta chain was observed in a study of cytomegalovirus exposure and HLA in healthy donors. Study results and caveats: For TCR beta chains, V- and J-gene trimming was later linked to a missense DCLRE1C variant.

Vbeta (60) and Jbeta (13) primers were used in the PCR. The protocol was immunoSEQ multiplex PCR, while the TCRdb copy is restricted to in-frame clones and leaves out a portion. The repertoire holds 90,000 to 120,000 clones, with approximately 79% as singletons. Details on this clone: The target antigen is unknown.

Germline CDR1 LNHNV, CDR2 YYDKDF (reference sequence). V was clipped by 3 bases and J by 3 bases, with 14 bases between them. This CDR3 is built from 15 residues. The TCR was taken from a woman aged 40-49 years in good health and CMV-seropositive. Sequencing was carried out using PBMCs. The V gene is TRBV15, the J gene TRBJ1-1, with D maybe TRBD1 (5 bases). The CDR3: CATSRGGKQDTEAFF. CDR3 in DNA: TGTGCCACCAGCAGGGGTGGGAAACAGGACACTGAAGCTTTCTTT.